The sequence of this T cell receptor (beta chain) was determined in a study of blood T cell repertoires in COVID-19. Study at large: The United States, Italy and Spain supplied acute and convalescent COVID-19 samples. Sample material is recorded as cDNA or gDNA derived from T cells, B-cell-depleted T cells, or PBMCs.

A few counts support this clone. Original analysis: Amplification with reference gene primers provided the estimates of nucleated cell counts. Clones were read by immunoSEQ multiplex PCR, and TCRdb kept only the in-frame ones, dropping some. V and J calls and clone size come straight from that table; D and trimming were deduced from the DNA. The sample lists around 280,000 clones, nearly 90% occurring once. Germline assignment: CDR1 SEHNR and CDR2 FQNEAQ (reference sequence). The CDR3 consists of 15 residues. V lost 0 bases, J lost 7 bases, and 15 bases lay in between. The sample was peripheral blood. V usage is TRBV7-9 and J usage is TRBJ1-2; D ambiguous. This TCR was sampled from a woman younger than 45 with COVID-19, enrolled during active disease. This CDR3 reads CASSLADTGPGGYTF. DNA of the CDR3: TGTGCCAGCAGCTTAGCGGATACCGGTCCAGGTGGCTACACCTTC.